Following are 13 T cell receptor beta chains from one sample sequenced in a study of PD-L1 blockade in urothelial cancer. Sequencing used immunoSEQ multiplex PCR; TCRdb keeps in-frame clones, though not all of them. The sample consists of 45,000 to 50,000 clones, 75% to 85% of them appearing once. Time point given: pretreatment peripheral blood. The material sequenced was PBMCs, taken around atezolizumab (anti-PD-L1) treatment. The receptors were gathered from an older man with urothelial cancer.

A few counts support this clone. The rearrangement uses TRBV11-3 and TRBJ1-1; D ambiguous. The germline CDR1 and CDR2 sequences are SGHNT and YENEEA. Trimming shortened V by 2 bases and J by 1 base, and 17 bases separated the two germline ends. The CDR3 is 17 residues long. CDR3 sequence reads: CASSLLRLDNPNTEAFF. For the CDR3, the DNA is TGTGCCAGCAGCTTACTCCGCCTTGACAACCCGAACACTGAAGCTTTCTTT.

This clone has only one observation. The CDR3 sequence is CASSPGWGGGNTGELFF. CDR3 in DNA: TGTGCCAGTAGTCCAGGTTGGGGGGGAGGCAACACCGGGGAGCTGTTTTTT. The chain joins TRBV19 to TRBJ2-2; 7 bases align to TRBD2. The CDR3 is made up of 17 amino acids. Germline loops: CDR1 LNHDA, CDR2 SQIVND (reference sequence). The V segment lost 5 bases and the J segment 2 bases; nucleotides outside the gene matches: 11.

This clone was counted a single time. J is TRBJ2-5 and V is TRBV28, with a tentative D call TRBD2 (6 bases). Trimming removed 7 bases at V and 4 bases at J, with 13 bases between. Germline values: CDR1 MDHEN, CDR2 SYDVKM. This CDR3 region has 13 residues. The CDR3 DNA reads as TGTGCCAGCACCACCGAGGGAGGAGAGACCCAGTACTTC. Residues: CASTTEGGETQYF.

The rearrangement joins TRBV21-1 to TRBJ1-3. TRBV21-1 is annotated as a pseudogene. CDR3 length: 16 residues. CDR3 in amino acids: CASSKWVGGLRNTIYF. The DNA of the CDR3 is TGTGCCAGCAGCAAATGGGTGGGAGGACTCAGAAACACCATATATTTT.

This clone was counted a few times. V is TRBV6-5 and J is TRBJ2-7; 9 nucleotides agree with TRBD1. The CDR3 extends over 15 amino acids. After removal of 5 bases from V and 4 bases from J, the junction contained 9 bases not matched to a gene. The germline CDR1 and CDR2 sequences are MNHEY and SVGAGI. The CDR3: CASSPQGAVYYEQYF. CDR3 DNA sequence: TGTGCCAGCAGTCCACAGGGGGCGGTCTATTACGAGCAGTACTTC.

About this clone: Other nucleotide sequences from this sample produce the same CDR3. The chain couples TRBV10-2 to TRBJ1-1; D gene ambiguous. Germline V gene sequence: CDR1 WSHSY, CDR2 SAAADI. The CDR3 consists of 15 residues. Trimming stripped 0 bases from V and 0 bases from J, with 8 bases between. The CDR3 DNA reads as TGCGCCAGCAGTGAGTCCAGAGGAATGAACACTGAAGCTTTCTTT. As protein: CASSESRGMNTEAFF.

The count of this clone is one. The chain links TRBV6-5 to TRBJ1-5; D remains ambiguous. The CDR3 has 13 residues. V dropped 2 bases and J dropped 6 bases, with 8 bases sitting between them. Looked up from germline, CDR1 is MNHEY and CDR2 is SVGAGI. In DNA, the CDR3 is TGTGCCAGCAGTTACCAAGCGGCTCAGCCCCAGCATTTT. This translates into CASSYQAAQPQHF.

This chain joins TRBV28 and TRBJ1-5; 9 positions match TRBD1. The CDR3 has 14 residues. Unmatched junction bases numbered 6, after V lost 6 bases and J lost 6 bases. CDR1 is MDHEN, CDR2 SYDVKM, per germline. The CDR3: CASRAGTGRQPQHF. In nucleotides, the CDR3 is TGTGCCAGCAGAGCCGGGACAGGGCGTCAGCCCCAGCATTTT.

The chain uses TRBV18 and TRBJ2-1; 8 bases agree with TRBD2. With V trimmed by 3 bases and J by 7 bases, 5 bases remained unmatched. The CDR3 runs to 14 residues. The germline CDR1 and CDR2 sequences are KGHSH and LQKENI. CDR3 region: CASSPGTSRNEQFF. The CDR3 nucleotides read TGTGCCAGCTCACCGGGGACTAGTAGGAATGAGCAGTTCTTC.

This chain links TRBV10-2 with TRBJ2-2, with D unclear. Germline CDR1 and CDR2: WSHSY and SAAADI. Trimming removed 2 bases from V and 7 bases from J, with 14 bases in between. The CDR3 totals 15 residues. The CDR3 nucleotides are TGCGCCAGCAGTGAGGCGACTGGTTTTGGCGGGGAGCTGTTTTTT. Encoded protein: CASSEATGFGGELFF.

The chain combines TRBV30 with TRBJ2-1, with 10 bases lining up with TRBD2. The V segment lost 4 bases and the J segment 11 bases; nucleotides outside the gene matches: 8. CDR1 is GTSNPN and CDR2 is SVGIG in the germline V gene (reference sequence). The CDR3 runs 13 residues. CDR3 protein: CAWNRPGLAQQFF. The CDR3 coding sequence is TGTGCCTGGAATCGGCCGGGACTAGCGCAGCAGTTCTTC.

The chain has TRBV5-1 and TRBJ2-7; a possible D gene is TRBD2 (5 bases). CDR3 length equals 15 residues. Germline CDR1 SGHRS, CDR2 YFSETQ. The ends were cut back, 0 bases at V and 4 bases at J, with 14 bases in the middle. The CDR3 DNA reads TGCGCCAGCAGCTTGGAGCCTAGCCCAGAGTACGAGCAGTACTTC. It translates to CASSLEPSPEYEQYF. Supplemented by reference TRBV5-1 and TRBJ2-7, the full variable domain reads KAGVTQTPRYLIKTRGQQVTLSCSPISGHRSVSWYQQTPGQGLQFLFEYFSETQRNKGNFPGRFSGRQFSNSRSEMNVSTLELGDSALYLCASSLEPSPEYEQYFGPGTRLTVT.

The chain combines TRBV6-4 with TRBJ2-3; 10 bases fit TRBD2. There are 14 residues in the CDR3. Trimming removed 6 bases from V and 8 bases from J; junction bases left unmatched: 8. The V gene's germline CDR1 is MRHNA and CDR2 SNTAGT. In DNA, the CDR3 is TGTGCCAGCAGCTATGCTAGCGGGAGTGGTACGCAGTATTTT. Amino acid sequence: CASSYASGSGTQYF.